The source of this T cell receptor (beta chain) is a study of T cell responses to AZD1222 COVID-19 vaccine. Study context: Timing groups of about 4 and about 12 weeks for second doses were pooled. Study-level points and caveats: Donors skewed white British and female; clonal diversity was possibly underestimated.

TCRdb keeps only in-frame clones here, not all; method: immunoSEQ multiplex PCR. This table has tens of thousands of clones, roughly 80% appearing once. In regard to this clone: Antigen: not known.

Germline V gene lookup returns CDR1 LNHNV and CDR2 YYDKDF (reference sequence). CDR3 length: 17 residues. The junction had 11 bases not matched to a gene; V was cut back by 1 base and J by 3 bases. This sequence was found in an adult in good health. The sequenced sample was peripheral blood, obtained on day 0 of AZD1222 vaccination. The V gene is TRBV15, the J gene TRBJ1-2; 7 nucleotides match TRBD1. In DNA form, the CDR3 reads TGTGCCACCAGCAGAGCTGTTACGCAGGGGGGTCACTATGGCTACACCTTC. This encodes CATSRAVTQGGHYGYTF.